The subject of this entry is one T cell receptor (beta chain). This specimen belongs to a study of shared clonotypes between healthy human individuals. Measured with immunoSEQ multiplex PCR; TCRdb has only the in-frame clones, and not every one. The repertoire holds about 2.4 million clones, with roughly 93% as singletons. Germline V gene lookup returns CDR1 MDHEN and CDR2 SYDVKM. V was cut by 10 bases and J by 9 bases, with 16 bases left in between. CDR3 size: 12 residues. The chain is built from TRBV28 and TRBJ1-5; unclear D gene. The receptor's source is a man between 18 and 35 years old in good health. Some clones in this sample may be carry-over from other donors' samples. The sample consisted of naive CD4+ T cells from PBMCs. This sample's subset: CD45RA+ positively selected. The CDR3 loop reads CATSPRGRPQHF. In DNA, the CDR3 is TGTGCCACATCCCCTCGAGGGCGGCCCCAGCATTTT.